Presented here are 20 T cell receptor beta chains from one specimen sequenced in a study of cytomegalovirus exposure and HLA in healthy donors. The PCR had 60 Vbeta and 13 Jbeta primers. The assay was immunoSEQ multiplex PCR, and TCRdb's table has in-frame clones only and misses some. Of about 130,000 clones in the sample, 60% to 85% were seen once. Sequenced material: PBMCs. The receptors were sampled from a man aged 45 to 65 in good health and CMV-seronegative.

The V gene is TRBV15, the J gene TRBJ1-6; 8 bases align to TRBD1. After removal of 0 bases from V and 5 bases from J, the junction contained 6 bases not matched to a gene. The CDR3 has 17 residues. The V gene's germline CDR1 is LNHNV and CDR2 YYDKDF (reference sequence). The CDR3: CATSRDLGGQDNSPLHF. The CDR3 nucleotides are TGTGCCACCAGCAGAGATTTAGGGGGACAGGATAATTCACCCCTCCACTTT.

The chain recombines TRBV28 with TRBJ2-3; 7 bases map to TRBD2. The length of the CDR3 is 15 residues. The ends lost 2 bases at V and 2 bases at J; junction bases unmatched: 4. Per germline, CDR1 MDHEN and CDR2 SYDVKM. Written as DNA, the CDR3 is TGTGCCAGCAGTTTAAGCGGGGATGACACAGATACGCAGTATTTT. Its protein is CASSLSGDDTDTQYF.

CDR3 sequence: CASALWGQGVREQYV. CDR3 coding DNA: TGTGCCAGCGCGCTGTGGGGGCAGGGGGTGAGGGAGCAGTACGTC. V and J are TRBV13 and TRBJ2-7; 7 nucleotides line up with TRBD1. Losses at the gene ends were 8 bases for V and 7 bases for J; bases not matched to a gene: 17. The CDR3 is 15 amino acids. Germline CDR1 and CDR2: PRHDT and FYEKMQ (reference sequence).

The chain has TRBV6-1 and TRBJ2-5, with D possibly being TRBD2 (5 bases). Per the germline V gene, CDR1 is MNHNS and CDR2 is SASEGT. CDR3 length equals 15 residues. V gave up 5 bases and J gave up 5 bases, with 18 bases separating them. CDR3 sequence reads: CASSSDWLGSETQYF. The CDR3 DNA reads TGTGCCAGCAGTTCGGACTGGCTGGGGAGCGAGACCCAGTACTTC.

This clone was observed a handful of times. The gene calls are TRBV19 and TRBJ2-1; TRBD1 is a possible D gene (6 bases). CDR1 and CDR2 from the germline V gene are LNHDA and SQIVND (reference sequence). CDR3 length: 19 amino acids. Trimming took 6 bases from V and 2 from J, leaving 26 bases between them. The CDR3 nucleotides read TGTGCCAGTAGACCCCGAGGGGGAAACCGATACTCAACCTACAATGAGCAGTTCTTC. Translating gives CASRPRGGNRYSTYNEQFF.

The chain couples TRBV10-2 to TRBJ2-3; 10 bases align to TRBD2. J lost 2 bases, V lost 4 bases, and 15 bases had no gene match. The CDR3 runs to 19 residues. Germline CDR1 reads WSHSY; CDR2 reads SAAADI. CDR3 amino acids: CASSGSSRSGGANTDTQYF. In DNA form, the CDR3 reads TGCGCCAGCAGTGGATCCTCCCGAAGCGGGGGGGCAAACACAGATACGCAGTATTTT.

The V call is TRBV5-1, the J call TRBJ2-5; weak D call: TRBD1 (6 bases). This CDR3 has 15 residues. Germline CDR1 and CDR2: SGHRS and YFSETQ. The germline V and J ends were trimmed by 4 bases and 1 base, with 14 bases remaining between them. The CDR3 nucleotides are TGCGCCAGCAGCCTTGACAGGTCCCTCCAAGAGACCCAGTACTTC. Translating gives CASSLDRSLQETQYF.

J is TRBJ2-5 and V is TRBV5-1; TRBD2 matches at 13 bases. Germline V gives CDR1 SGHRS, CDR2 YFSETQ. This CDR3 has 14 amino acids. The V gene end was trimmed by 4 bases and the J gene end by 5 bases; junction bases not matched to a gene: 2. CDR3 sequence reads: CASSAGLAGETQYF. DNA of the CDR3: TGCGCCAGCAGCGCGGGACTAGCGGGGGAGACCCAGTACTTC.

This chain connects TRBV29-1 to TRBJ1-1; TRBD1 might be the D (6 bases). Germline CDR1 reads SQVTM; CDR2 reads ANQGSEA. V was shortened by 1 base and J by 4 bases, with 13 bases between the two germline ends. The CDR3 extends over 14 amino acids. For the CDR3, the DNA is TGCAGCGTTGAAGTGGGGGCCCCGGGCACTGAAGCTTTCTTT. Its translation is CSVEVGAPGTEAFF.

This chain connects TRBV6-6 to TRBJ1-5, with D perhaps TRBD1 (5 bases). Trimming pared 4 bases from V and 5 bases from J, leaving 15 bases between. This CDR3 has 15 residues. Germline CDR1 and CDR2: MNHNY and SVGAGI (reference sequence). The CDR3 coding sequence is TGTGCCAGCAGTTCCGGCGGGGGTTTCTATCAGCCCCAGCATTTT. Amino acids: CASSSGGGFYQPQHF.

This chain uses TRBV12-2 with TRBJ1-1. TRBV12-2 is assigned pseudogene status. CDR3 length equals 15 residues. The CDR3 spells CASRPPGVRNTEAFF. The CDR3 coding sequence is TGTGCAAGTCGCCCCCCGGGGGTTAGGAACACTGAAGCTTTCTTT.

V gene TRBV4-2 combines with J gene TRBJ2-7, with a possible D match to TRBD2 (5 bases). The CDR3 spans 14 residues. The germline V gene has CDR1 LGHNA and CDR2 YNFKEQ. V dropped 1 base and J dropped 2 bases, with 9 bases sitting between them. The CDR3 nucleotides read TGTGCCAGCAGCCAAGGCCGGGGTACCTACGAGCAGTACGTC. Translating it yields CASSQGRGTYEQYV.

The chain has TRBV28 and TRBJ1-5; D perhaps matches TRBD1 (5 bases). V dropped 9 bases and J dropped 2 bases, with 17 bases sitting between them. The CDR3 has 15 amino acids. Germline CDR1 MDHEN, CDR2 SYDVKM. The CDR3 sequence: CASGGGGIGNQPQHF. The CDR3 DNA sequence: TGTGCCAGTGGGGGTGGGGGGATTGGCAATCAGCCCCAGCATTTT.

This clone was observed a few times. This chain uses TRBV6-5 with TRBJ2-7; 8 positions match TRBD1. The germline V gene has CDR1 MNHEY and CDR2 SVGAGI. V lost 5 bases to trimming and J lost 1 base; unmatched junction nucleotides: 7. This CDR3 has 15 amino acids. Here the CDR3 reads CASSRGQGASYEQYF. The CDR3, as DNA: TGTGCCAGCAGTCGAGGACAGGGAGCTTCCTACGAGCAGTACTTC.

The V call is TRBV2, the J call TRBJ1-6; tentative D call: TRBD1 (6 bases). V lost 4 bases, J lost 10 bases, and 14 bases lay in between. The germline V gene encodes CDR1 SNHLY and CDR2 FYNNEI. The CDR3 sequence is 14 residues long. This CDR3 reads CASSVQGRSSPLHF. CDR3 DNA: TGTGCCAGCAGTGTTCAGGGGAGAAGCTCACCCCTCCACTTT.

CDR3 sequence: CAISGDVPPAAFF. CDR3 sequence (DNA): TGTGCCATCAGTGGCGATGTGCCCCCCGCGGCTTTCTTT. V usage is TRBV10-3 and J usage is TRBJ1-1; D is uncertain. The V end was cut by 4 bases, the J end by 11 bases, with 17 bases between. CDR3 size: 13 residues. Looked up from germline, CDR1 is ENHRY and CDR2 is SYGVKD.

This clone was found a few times. The V call is TRBV7-9, the J call TRBJ1-2, with TRBD1 identical over 8 bases. The CDR3 totals 15 residues. V gave up 5 bases and J gave up 4 bases; unmatched junction bases: 9. The germline gives CDR1 SEHNR, CDR2 FQNEAQ (reference sequence). The CDR3 nucleotides are TGTGCCAGCAGCGTACTTTCCGGGACAGGCTATGGCTACACCTTC. The encoded protein is CASSVLSGTGYGYTF. The entire variable domain, with the rest obtained from reference TRBV7-9 and TRBJ1-2, is as follows: DTGVSQNPRHKITKRGQNVTFRCDPISEHNRLYWYRQTLGQGPEFLTYFQNEAQLEKSRLLSDRFSAERPKGSFSTLEIQRTEQGDSAMYLCASSVLSGTGYGYTFGSGTRLTVV.

The chain carries TRBV9 and TRBJ1-1; maybe TRBD1 (6 bases). Germline V gene lookup returns CDR1 SGDLS and CDR2 YYNGEE. V was shortened by 3 bases and J by 1 base, with 13 bases between the two germline ends. The CDR3 covers 15 residues. The CDR3 sequence: CASSAGSGENTEAFF. The CDR3 DNA is TGTGCCAGCAGCGCGGGGTCAGGGGAGAACACTGAAGCTTTCTTT.

The chain is built from TRBV14 and TRBJ2-5; D remains unclear. The CDR3 extends over 12 amino acids. Germline V gene sequence: CDR1 SGHDN, CDR2 FVKESK. Trimming cost V 2 bases and J 5 bases, with 6 bases left between them. The CDR3 sequence: CASSQSIETQYF. CDR3 nucleotides: TGTGCCAGCAGCCAATCTATCGAGACCCAGTACTTC.

The chain couples TRBV5-6 to TRBJ1-6; 8 bases align to TRBD1. The germline gives CDR1 SGHDT, CDR2 YYEEEE. The CDR3 runs 16 residues. The V segment lost 4 bases and the J segment 9 bases; nucleotides outside the gene matches: 12. The CDR3 region is CASSREMAGGRSPLHF. The CDR3 region has the DNA TGTGCCAGCAGCCGGGAGATGGCAGGGGGCCGTTCACCCCTCCACTTT.